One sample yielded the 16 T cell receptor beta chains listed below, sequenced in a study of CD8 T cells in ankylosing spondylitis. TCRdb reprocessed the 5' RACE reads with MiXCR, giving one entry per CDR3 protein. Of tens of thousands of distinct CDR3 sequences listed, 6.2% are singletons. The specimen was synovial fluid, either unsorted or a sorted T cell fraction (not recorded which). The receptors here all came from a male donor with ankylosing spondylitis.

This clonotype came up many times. CDR3 sequence: CASRPKGLGNQPQHF. Written as DNA, the CDR3 is TGTGCCAGCAGGCCGAAAGGATTGGGTAATCAGCCCCAGCATTTT. This chain connects TRBV6-1 to TRBJ1-5; D uncertain. V dropped 6 bases and J dropped 4 bases, with 16 bases sitting between them. The germline gives CDR1 MNHNS, CDR2 SASEGT. The length of the CDR3 is 15 residues.

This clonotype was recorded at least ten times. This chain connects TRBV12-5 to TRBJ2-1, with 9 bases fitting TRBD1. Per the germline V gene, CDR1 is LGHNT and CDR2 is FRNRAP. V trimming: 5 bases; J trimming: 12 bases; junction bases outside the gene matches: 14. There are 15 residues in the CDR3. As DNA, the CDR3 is TGTGCTAGTGGTCCGTGGGAACAGGGGGCGACAGGGCAGTTCTTC. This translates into CASGPWEQGATGQFF.

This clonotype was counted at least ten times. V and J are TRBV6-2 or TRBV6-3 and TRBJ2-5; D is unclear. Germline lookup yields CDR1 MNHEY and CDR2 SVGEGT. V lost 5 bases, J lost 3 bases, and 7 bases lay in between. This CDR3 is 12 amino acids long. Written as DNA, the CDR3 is TGTGCCAGCAGTCGGCTAAAAGAGACCCAGTACTTC. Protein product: CASSRLKETQYF.

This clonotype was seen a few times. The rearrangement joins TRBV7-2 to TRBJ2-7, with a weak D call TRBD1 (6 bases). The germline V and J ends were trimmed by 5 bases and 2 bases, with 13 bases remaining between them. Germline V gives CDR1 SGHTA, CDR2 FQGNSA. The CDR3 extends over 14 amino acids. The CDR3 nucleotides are TGTGCCAGCAGCGCACAGGGATACCCCTACGAGCAGTACTTC. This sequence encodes CASSAQGYPYEQYF.

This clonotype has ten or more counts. The CDR3 protein is CASSRGQGNTIYF. The CDR3 DNA sequence: TGCGCCAGCAGCCGTGGACAGGGAAACACCATATATTTT. The V gene is TRBV5-1, the J gene TRBJ1-3; D is perhaps TRBD1 (6 bases). The CDR3 spans 13 residues. Trimming left V 4 bases short and J 4 bases short, with 9 bases between. Germline V gene sequence: CDR1 SGHRS, CDR2 YFSETQ.

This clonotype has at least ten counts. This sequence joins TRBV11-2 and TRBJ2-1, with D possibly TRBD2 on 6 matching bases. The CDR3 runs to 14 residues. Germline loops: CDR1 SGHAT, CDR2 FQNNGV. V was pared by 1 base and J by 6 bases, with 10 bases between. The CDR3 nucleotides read TGTGCCAGCAGCTTAGTAACGGGACTCAATGAGCAGTTCTTC. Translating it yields CASSLVTGLNEQFF. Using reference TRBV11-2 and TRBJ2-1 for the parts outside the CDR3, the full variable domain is EAGVAQSPRYKIIEKRQSVAFWCNPISGHATLYWYQQILGQGPKLLIQFQNNGVVDDSQLPKDRFSAERLKGVDSTLKIQPAKLEDSAVYLCASSLVTGLNEQFFGPGTRLTVL.

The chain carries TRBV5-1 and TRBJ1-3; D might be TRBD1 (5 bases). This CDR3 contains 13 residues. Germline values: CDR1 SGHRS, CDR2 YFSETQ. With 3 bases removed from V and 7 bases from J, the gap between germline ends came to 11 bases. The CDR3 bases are TGCGCCAGCAGCTCCGGACGGGGGAACACCATATATTTT. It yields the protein CASSSGRGNTIYF.

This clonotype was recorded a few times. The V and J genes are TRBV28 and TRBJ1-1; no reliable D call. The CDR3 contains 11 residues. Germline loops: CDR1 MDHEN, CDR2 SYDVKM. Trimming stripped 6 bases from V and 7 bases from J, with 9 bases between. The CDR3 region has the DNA TGTGCCAGCAGGACACTTATTGAAGCTTTCTTT. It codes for CASRTLIEAFF.

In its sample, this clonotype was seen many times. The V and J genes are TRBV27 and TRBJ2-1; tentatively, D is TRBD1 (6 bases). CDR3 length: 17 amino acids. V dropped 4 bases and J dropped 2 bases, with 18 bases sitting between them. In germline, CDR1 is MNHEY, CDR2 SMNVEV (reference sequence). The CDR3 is CASSSPTQGKPYNEQFF. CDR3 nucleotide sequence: TGTGCCAGCAGTTCACCTACTCAGGGGAAACCCTACAATGAGCAGTTCTTC.

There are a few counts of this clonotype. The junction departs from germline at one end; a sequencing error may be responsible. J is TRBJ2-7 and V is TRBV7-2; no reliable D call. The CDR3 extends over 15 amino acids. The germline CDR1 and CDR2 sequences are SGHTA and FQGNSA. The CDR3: CASILRPGPEYEQYF. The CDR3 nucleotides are TGTGCCAGCATCTTAAGACCGGGCCCGGAGTACGAGCAGTACTTC.

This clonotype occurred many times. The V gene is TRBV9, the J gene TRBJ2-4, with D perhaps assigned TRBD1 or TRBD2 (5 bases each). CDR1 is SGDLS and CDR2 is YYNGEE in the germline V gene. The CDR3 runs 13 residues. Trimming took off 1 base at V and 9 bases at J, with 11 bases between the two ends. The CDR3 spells CASSVLGESIQYF. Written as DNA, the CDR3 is TGTGCCAGCAGCGTACTAGGGGAGAGCATTCAGTACTTC.

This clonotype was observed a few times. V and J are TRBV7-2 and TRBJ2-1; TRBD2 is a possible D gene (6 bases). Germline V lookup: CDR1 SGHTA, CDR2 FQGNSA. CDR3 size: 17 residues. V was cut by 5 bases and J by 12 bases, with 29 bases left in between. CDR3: CASSARASPFQVGGQFF. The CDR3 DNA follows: TGTGCCAGCAGCGCGAGGGCTAGCCCTTTCCAAGTCGGGGGGCAGTTCTTC.

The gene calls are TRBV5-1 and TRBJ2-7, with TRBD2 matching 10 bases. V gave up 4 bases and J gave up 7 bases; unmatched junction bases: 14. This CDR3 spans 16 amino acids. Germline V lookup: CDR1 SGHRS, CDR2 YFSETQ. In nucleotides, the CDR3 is TGCGCCAGCAGCCCTGCTCCAGCGGGAGGGCCGGGAGAGCAGTACTTC. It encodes CASSPAPAGGPGEQYF.

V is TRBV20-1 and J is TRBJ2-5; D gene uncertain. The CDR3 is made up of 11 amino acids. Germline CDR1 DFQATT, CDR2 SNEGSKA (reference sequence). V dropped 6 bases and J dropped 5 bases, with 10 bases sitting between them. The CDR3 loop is CSALARETQYF. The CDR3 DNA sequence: TGCAGTGCACTGGCGCGGGAGACCCAGTACTTC.

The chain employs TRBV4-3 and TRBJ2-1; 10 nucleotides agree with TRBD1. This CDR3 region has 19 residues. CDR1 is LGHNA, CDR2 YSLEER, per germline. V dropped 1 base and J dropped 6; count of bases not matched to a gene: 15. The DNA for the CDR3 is TGCGCCAGCAGCCAAGCGGGGGGATGGGGGACAGGGGTTGTCAATGAGCAGTTCTTC. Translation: CASSQAGGWGTGVVNEQFF.

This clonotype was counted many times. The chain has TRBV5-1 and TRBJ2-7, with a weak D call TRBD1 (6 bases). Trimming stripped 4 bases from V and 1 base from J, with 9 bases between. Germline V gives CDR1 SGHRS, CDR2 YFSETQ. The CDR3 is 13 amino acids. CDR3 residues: CASSKTGSYEQYF. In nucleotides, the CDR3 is TGCGCCAGCAGCAAGACAGGTTCCTACGAGCAGTACTTC.